Below, 22 T cell receptor beta chains from the same sample are listed, as sequenced in a study of blood T cell repertoires in COVID-19. Data came from immunoSEQ multiplex PCR; TCRdb stores just in-frame clones and leaves some out. The sample consists of 150,000 or so clones, around 73% of them appearing once. Sequencing was performed on peripheral blood. The source is a woman aged 45-60 years with active or convalescent COVID-19.

The rearrangement links TRBV4-1 to TRBJ1-2; 7 positions match TRBD1. The CDR3 covers 14 residues. The V gene end was trimmed by 0 bases and the J gene end by 8 bases; junction bases not matched to a gene: 6. The germline CDR1 and CDR2 sequences are MGHRA and YSYEKL. The CDR3 protein is CASSQETDRRGYTF. CDR3 coding DNA: TGCGCCAGCAGCCAAGAGACGGACAGGAGAGGCTACACCTTC.

A single count supports this clone. The rearrangement uses TRBV7-3 and TRBJ2-1; D may be TRBD1 (6 bases). Germline V CDR1 and CDR2: SGHTA, FQGTGA. V was clipped by 3 bases and J by 9 bases, with 15 bases between them. This CDR3 is built from 14 residues. The CDR3 nucleotides are TGTGCCAGCAGCTTTCTAGCTGAAGGGGGTGAGCAGTTCTTC. As protein: CASSFLAEGGEQFF.

The V call is TRBV9, the J call TRBJ1-1, with no clear D. V was trimmed by 0 bases and J by 0 bases, leaving 12 bases between them. The length of the CDR3 is 16 residues. The V gene's germline CDR1 is SGDLS and CDR2 YYNGEE. CDR3 sequence reads: CASSVGGGGMNTEAFF. The DNA of the CDR3 is TGTGCCAGCAGCGTAGGAGGCGGAGGCATGAACACTGAAGCTTTCTTT.

The chain employs TRBV27 and TRBJ1-2, with no clear D. V lost 5 bases to trimming and J lost 4 bases, with 20 bases between them. From germline, CDR1 is MNHEY and CDR2 SMNVEV (reference sequence). The length of the CDR3 is 16 residues. Written as DNA, the CDR3 is TGTGCCAGCAGTACTACCGGGCCTCATCGGGGCTATGGCTACACCTTC. Its protein is CASSTTGPHRGYGYTF.

This clone was recorded a few times. The rearrangement uses TRBV19 and TRBJ1-3; no clear D. In germline, CDR1 is LNHDA, CDR2 SQIVND (reference sequence). CDR3 length: 15 residues. Trimming took 4 bases from V and 3 from J, leaving 13 bases between them. In DNA form, the CDR3 reads TGTGCCAGTAGTAACCCGCTTTCTATTGGAAACACCATATATTTT. Amino acids: CASSNPLSIGNTIYF.

V gene TRBV28 combines with J gene TRBJ2-4; 8 positions agree with TRBD1. The CDR3 spans 14 residues. The V gene end was trimmed by 4 bases and the J gene end by 6 bases; junction bases not matched to a gene: 5. Per the germline V gene, CDR1 is MDHEN and CDR2 is SYDVKM. The CDR3 protein is CASSSDRVVNIQYF. In DNA form, the CDR3 reads TGTGCCAGCAGTTCGGACAGGGTTGTAAACATTCAGTACTTC.

This clone was seen more than once but under ten times. The chain couples TRBV4-3 to TRBJ2-7; the match to TRBD2 covers 8 bases. V was pared by 0 bases and J by 3 bases, with 13 bases of the junction left unmatched. CDR3 length: 18 amino acids. The germline V gene encodes CDR1 LGHNA and CDR2 YSLEER. As DNA, the CDR3 is TGCGCCAGCAGCCAAGACCCCCCCGGGACTAGGGTCTACTACGAGCAGTACTTC. Its protein is CASSQDPPGTRVYYEQYF.

The rearrangement links TRBV28 to TRBJ1-4; 9 nucleotides align to TRBD1. Trimming took 2 bases from V and 3 from J; bases not matched to a gene: 7. The germline CDR1 and CDR2 sequences are MDHEN and SYDVKM. This CDR3 is built from 17 residues. CDR3 sequence: CASSLPHRGRSNEKLFF. DNA for the CDR3: TGTGCCAGCAGTTTACCCCACAGGGGGCGATCTAATGAAAAACTGTTTTTT.

The V gene is TRBV11-2, the J gene TRBJ1-1; D might be TRBD1 (6 bases). Trimming took off 1 base at V and 7 bases at J, with 13 bases between the two ends. The CDR3 is 14 residues long. CDR1 is SGHAT, CDR2 FQNNGV, per germline. The CDR3 loop reads CASSLGGGFDEAFF. The CDR3 DNA follows: TGTGCCAGCAGCTTAGGAGGGGGATTTGATGAAGCTTTCTTT.

V and J are TRBV6-5 and TRBJ1-1; 8 positions match TRBD1. J gave up 1 base and V 7 bases, and 8 bases lay outside the gene matches. The germline gives CDR1 MNHEY, CDR2 SVGAGI. This CDR3 has 15 residues. Here the CDR3 DNA reads TGTGCCAGCATGGGCAGGGGGCAGGGGAACACTGAAGCTTTCTTT. Protein product: CASMGRGQGNTEAFF.

The chain recombines TRBV28 with TRBJ1-5; no clear D. CDR1 and CDR2 from the germline V gene are MDHEN and SYDVKM. The length of the CDR3 is 15 residues. The V end lost 6 bases, the J end lost 1 base, and 13 bases lay between the germline ends. For the CDR3, the DNA is TGTGCCAGCAGGACTGGAGGGATCAGCAATCAGCCCCAGCATTTT. Protein product: CASRTGGISNQPQHF.

The V gene is TRBV6-2 or TRBV6-3, the J gene TRBJ2-7; a possible D gene is TRBD2 (5 bases). Germline CDR1 MNHEY, CDR2 SVGEGT. The CDR3 is 13 residues long. The ends were cut back, 6 bases at V and 7 bases at J, with 16 bases in the middle. CDR3 DNA: TGTGCCAGCAGCTGGACTCTCGAGGGTGAGCAGTACTTC. It translates to CASSWTLEGEQYF.

The count of this clone is one. The chain links TRBV7-8 to TRBJ2-5; TRBD2 might be the D (6 bases). Germline-derived CDR1 and CDR2 are SGHVS and FQNEAQ. The CDR3 extends over 15 amino acids. Trimming cost V 2 bases and J 4 bases, with 14 bases left between them. The CDR3 nucleotides are TGTGCCAGCAGCTTAATGTTACAGGAGGGAGAGACCCAGTACTTC. This codes for CASSLMLQEGETQYF.

V and J are TRBV6-2 or TRBV6-3 and TRBJ2-3; 11 bases agree with TRBD2. J lost 5 bases, V lost 5 bases, and 6 bases had no gene match. This CDR3 is built from 15 residues. The germline V gene has CDR1 MNHEY and CDR2 SVGEGT. For the CDR3, the DNA is TGTGCCAGCAGTGGGACTAGCGGTCACAGAGATACGCAGTATTTT. This gives the protein CASSGTSGHRDTQYF.

The chain uses TRBV29-1 and TRBJ2-7, with 9 bases aligning to TRBD2. CDR1 SQVTM and CDR2 ANQGSEA come from the germline V gene. The CDR3 extends over 13 amino acids. The trim removed 7 bases at V and 4 bases at J, leaving 8 bases unmatched. CDR3 sequence (DNA): TGCAGCGGATTAGCGGGAGTAGGGTACGAGCAGTACTTC. Protein sequence: CSGLAGVGYEQYF.

This chain joins TRBV28 and TRBJ1-2, with D tentatively TRBD1 (6 bases). Trimming took 8 bases from V and 0 from J, leaving 10 bases between them. This CDR3 region has 13 residues. CDR1 is MDHEN, CDR2 SYDVKM, per germline. CDR3 DNA: TGTGCCAGCGCGGACAGCACTAACTATGGCTACACCTTC. This encodes CASADSTNYGYTF.

The V call is TRBV19, the J call TRBJ2-5; D is perhaps TRBD2 (7 bases). Per germline, CDR1 LNHDA and CDR2 SQIVND (reference sequence). This CDR3 is built from 16 residues. The ends were cut back, 2 bases at V and 1 base at J, with 14 bases in the middle. For the CDR3, the DNA is TGTGCCAGTAGTATATGGGGGCCTAGCGGCCAAGAGACCCAGTACTTC. It yields the protein CASSIWGPSGQETQYF. Combining the CDR3 with reference TRBV19 and TRBJ2-5 gives the whole variable domain DGGITQSPKYLFRKEGQNVTLSCEQNLNHDAMYWYRQDPGQGLRLIYYSQIVNDFQKGDIAEGYSVSREKKESFPLTVTSAQKNPTAFYLCASSIWGPSGQETQYFGPGTRLLVL.

The chain links TRBV5-1 to TRBJ1-4; D is possibly TRBD1 (6 bases). The ends were cut back, 4 bases at V and 3 bases at J, with 13 bases in the middle. This CDR3 region has 15 residues. Germline CDR1 and CDR2: SGHRS and YFSETQ. CDR3 sequence: CASSPGVGSNEKLFF. CDR3 nucleotides: TGCGCCAGCAGCCCAGGGGTTGGGTCTAATGAAAAACTGTTTTTT.

The gene calls are TRBV24-1 and TRBJ2-4; 8 nucleotides agree with TRBD2. The CDR3 contains 16 residues. Germline values: CDR1 KGHDR, CDR2 SFDVKD. V trimming: 4 bases; J trimming: 2 bases; junction bases outside the gene matches: 6. CDR3 amino acids: CATSDPRGGTKNIQYF. CDR3 DNA sequence: TGTGCCACCAGTGACCCACGGGGGGGGACCAAAAACATTCAGTACTTC.

This clone showed up just a few times. The genes are TRBV7-2 and TRBJ2-3, with 14 bases that match TRBD2. The CDR3 consists of 19 residues. After removal of 6 bases from V and 1 base from J, the junction contained 12 bases not matched to a gene. Germline assignment: CDR1 SGHTA and CDR2 FQGNSA. The CDR3 loop is CASSPNLPGLAGGTDTQYF. The CDR3, as DNA: TGTGCCAGCAGTCCAAACCTGCCGGGACTAGCGGGAGGCACAGATACGCAGTATTTT.

V and J are TRBV19 and TRBJ2-7, with D maybe TRBD2 (6 bases). CDR3 length equals 13 residues. CDR1 is LNHDA and CDR2 is SQIVND in the germline V gene (reference sequence). With 0 bases removed from V and 3 bases from J, the gap between germline ends came to 6 bases. The CDR3 DNA sequence: TGTGCCAGTAGTATAGATAGCGGCTACGAGCAGTACTTC. This translates into CASSIDSGYEQYF.

The gene calls are TRBV9 and TRBJ1-2; 7 nucleotides line up with TRBD1. V shed 3 bases and J 4 bases; nucleotides not matched to a gene: 3. CDR1 is SGDLS, CDR2 YYNGEE, per germline. The CDR3 loop spans 13 amino acids. The CDR3 is CASSEQGSYGYTF. In DNA, the CDR3 is TGTGCCAGCAGCGAACAGGGGAGCTATGGCTACACCTTC.